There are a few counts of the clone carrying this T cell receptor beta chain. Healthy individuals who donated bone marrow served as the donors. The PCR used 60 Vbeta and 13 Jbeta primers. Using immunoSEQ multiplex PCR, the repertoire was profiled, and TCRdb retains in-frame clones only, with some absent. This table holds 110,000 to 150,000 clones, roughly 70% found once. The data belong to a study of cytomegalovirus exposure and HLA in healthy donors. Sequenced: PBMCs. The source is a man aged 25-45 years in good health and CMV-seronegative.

CDR3 residues: CASSARGQVAYEQYF. CDR3 coding DNA: TGTGCCAGCAGCGCCCGCGGACAGGTTGCCTACGAGCAGTACTTC. The J gene is TRBJ2-7, the V gene TRBV6-4, with 7 bases fitting TRBD1. Trimming removed 6 bases from V and 2 bases from J; junction bases left unmatched: 10. The CDR3 sequence is 15 residues long. The germline gives CDR1 MRHNA, CDR2 SNTAGT.